This TCR beta chain was documented in a study of shared clonotypes between healthy human individuals (dated by TCRdb to 2018 to 2021). Background for the entire study: A few men and two women, aged 18 to 49 years, made up the cohort. To estimate repertoire size and how much clonotype sharing occurs between individuals, the study deeply sequenced the blood TCR repertoires of 5 or 6 healthy adults. Different laboratories and diverse techniques were used to prepare libraries and sequence TCR repertoires, to increase sequencing depth and limit assay-specific biases. Each donor's leukapheresis produced roughly between roughly 0.85 and 10 billion PBMCs. Per donor, three plates each were used for CD4 naive and CD4 memory, two for CD8 naive, and one for CD8 memory.

Using the deep immunoSEQ assay, multiplex PCR amplified TCR CDR3 regions from genomic DNA. Extracted genomic DNA from each cell subset was distributed evenly across all wells of several immunoSEQ 96-well plates, and each plate was treated as a replicate. For sorted subsets, approximately 200 ng of genomic DNA, equivalent to 30,000 or so T cell genomes, went into each replicate PCR. Purified libraries were measured with a Qubit 3.0 fluorometer, size-checked on a Bioanalyzer 2100, and measured again with the KAPA Library Quantification kit. Each immunoSEQ 96-well plate was sequenced on its own single-read 150-cycle Illumina NextSeq 550 flow cell. Under the source paper's analysis protocol: Because the immunoSEQ output included only junctional sequences and no quality scores, the filtering could not be the same as the filtering used for full-length reads. To assign V/J genes and CDR3, sequences were annotated using PyIR, a Python wrapper for IgBLAST v1.9, with IMGT germline references. Any read was removed if the V/J assignment was weak (E-value above 1e-6), the CDR3 was missing, or the read contained stop codons, out-of-frame junctions, or ambiguous translated residues. V3J clonotypes were defined as sequences sharing an identical inferred V gene, J gene, and CDR3 amino acid sequence. Percentage overlap between repertoires was calculated by dividing the number of shared unique clonotypes by the size of the smaller repertoire. Richness of each repertoire was evaluated using RTK rarefaction, the Chao1 estimator, and Recon v2.1 estimates of unobserved clonotypes. Generation probabilities for all TCRbeta clonotypes obtained by the gDNA method from a handful of donors were computed using OLGA. Held by TCRdb, this immuneACCESS table contains in-frame sequences only and omits some clones. Under half of the omission traces to an unresolved V gene where checked; the cause of the rest is unknown. That table is the source of V, J and clone size, and D and trimming were worked out from the DNA. This sample holds 2 million to 2.5 million clones; more than 85% were observed only once. The ten largest clones capture about 0.34% of the sample.

This clone was recorded only once. Its antigen remains unidentified. Nothing much larger sits one base from this clone, and base qualities are not available. The paper as a whole reports these results and caveats: Sampling was restricted to blood, and TCR repertoires in tissues likely differ from the TCR repertoires found in blood. Rarefaction of sorted-subset datasets indicated incomplete sequencing despite the large sequencing depth. About 5% of naive CD4, around 4% of naive CD8, 2% to 2.5% of memory CD4, and about 0.4% of memory CD8 clonotypes were shared across four donors. Pairwise subsampling indicated that sequencing depth was expected to affect the degree of clonotype sharing among donors. Compared with non-shared clonotypes, clonotypes shared by all four sorted-subset donors had higher generation probabilities. Because the study included only a small number of donors, the genetic and exposure-history diversity represented was limited. Naive subsets generally had larger estimated clonotype richness than memory subsets did.

Via the germline V gene, CDR1 is MNHEY and CDR2 SVGAGI. Measured from the cysteine to the phenylalanine, the CDR3 is 15 residues long. Only the CDR3 DNA is retained, 45 bases long and in frame from the first base. For this chain, trimming is 7 bases at the V end and 8 bases at the J end, and the number of junction bases without a gene match is 14. The donors were healthy, HIV-negative adults who had no recently reported acute infections or vaccinations. Every donor was a Caucasian adult living in Nashville, Tennessee, USA. Magnetic negative selection was used to enrich CD4+ T cells, after which naive cells were positively selected on CD45RA and the negative fraction became the memory subset. After blood collection by leukapheresis, PBMCs were isolated using Ficoll-Histopaque density gradient centrifugation and then cryopreserved in the vapor phase of liquid nitrogen. Purity and quantity of every magnetically sorted T cell population were checked by analytical flow cytometry. Genomic DNA was isolated from every sorted fraction and measured by UV absorbance on a Nanodrop 2000c.

This receptor was identified in a man aged 18 to 30 in good health. Some clones in this sample may be carry-over from other donors' samples. Specimen: naive CD4+ T cells from PBMCs. Interpreted using the paper, the cell subset or site label stands for: CD45RA+ positively selected. Here the chain combines TRBV6-5 and TRBJ2-1, with 7 central nucleotides matching TRBD2. The CDR3 is CASTPGGLGSHEQFF. Here is the DNA: TGTGCCAGCACCCCGGGCGGACTAGGTAGCCATGAGCAGTTCTTC.